These 13 T cell receptor beta chains came from one sample sequenced in a study of response to subunit inactivated influenza vaccine. TCRdb re-called the RT-PCR reads with MiXCR, one entry per CDR3 protein. The sample has more than 400,000 distinct CDR3 sequences, around 7.7% seen once. The sequencing here drew on PBMCs from blood, taken about 24 months after vaccination. These receptors were collected from a man in his fifties or sixties who received an inactivated influenza vaccine.

At least ten counts were recorded for this clonotype. J is TRBJ2-7 and V is TRBV12-3 or TRBV12-4, with D unresolved. The V end was cut by 7 bases, the J end by 4 bases, with 14 bases between. The CDR3 totals 13 residues. In nucleotides, the CDR3 is TGTGCCAGCATCCCGTCGCCAGTTTACGAGCAGTACTTC. It is translated as CASIPSPVYEQYF.

The chain has TRBV9 and TRBJ2-3, with D tentatively TRBD2 (6 bases). The CDR3 runs 15 residues. V shed 4 bases and J shed 1 base, with 13 bases lying between them. Germline-derived CDR1 and CDR2 are SGDLS and YYNGEE. DNA for the CDR3: TGTGCCAGCAGCACCGGAGGGTACGGCACAGATACGCAGTATTTT. Its translation: CASSTGGYGTDTQYF.

The genes are TRBV11-1 and TRBJ2-5, with 8 bases that match TRBD1. The CDR3 is made up of 18 amino acids. Germline values: CDR1 SGHAT, CDR2 FQDESV (reference sequence). V was pared by 1 base and J by 4 bases, with 14 bases of the junction left unmatched. CDR3 bases: TGTGCCAGCAGCTTAGTAATATTCAGGACAGGGTCCCCAGAGACCCAGTACTTC. Translation gives CASSLVIFRTGSPETQYF.

This clonotype was counted ten times or more. The J gene is TRBJ2-1, the V gene TRBV5-1; D tentatively fits TRBD1 or TRBD2 (5 bases each). There are 17 residues in the CDR3. The ends were cut back, 4 bases at V and 5 bases at J, with 22 bases in the middle. Looked up from germline, CDR1 is SGHRS and CDR2 is YFSETQ. The CDR3 sequence is CASSRHWDRGLDNEQFF. CDR3 nucleotides: TGCGCCAGCAGCCGTCATTGGGACCGAGGCCTAGACAATGAGCAGTTCTTC.

This clonotype was observed a handful of times. The rearrangement uses TRBV5-8 and TRBJ1-5; the D is unclear. V lost 0 bases and J lost 9, with 16 bases in between. The CDR3 consists of 15 residues. CDR1 and CDR2 from the germline V gene are SGHTS and YDEGEE. The CDR3 spells CASSLEVAGAGPQHF. In DNA form, the CDR3 reads TGTGCCAGCAGCTTGGAGGTTGCAGGAGCAGGGCCCCAGCATTTT.

This clonotype was counted only a few times. The J gene is TRBJ2-7, the V gene TRBV20-1, with 7 bases lining up with TRBD2. Trimming at V came to 1 base and at J to 2 bases, leaving 8 bases not matched to a gene. The CDR3 totals 15 residues. Germline CDR1 is DFQATT and CDR2 is SNEGSKA (reference sequence). CDR3 nucleotides: TGCAGTGCTAGAGTCCAACGGGGGGTCGCCTACGAGCAGTACTTC. Translating gives CSARVQRGVAYEQYF.

The rearrangement uses TRBV11-2 and TRBJ2-1; 10 bases fit TRBD2. The CDR3 loop spans 16 amino acids. V was pared by 1 base and J by 8 bases, with 8 bases of the junction left unmatched. The germline V gene encodes CDR1 SGHAT and CDR2 FQNNGV. The chain's CDR3 is CASSLASLAGNDEQFF. CDR3 coding DNA: TGTGCCAGCAGCTTAGCGTCACTAGCGGGAAACGATGAGCAGTTCTTC.

The chain combines TRBV29-1 with TRBJ1-2; D unclear. The CDR3 is 13 residues long. Trimming removed 2 bases from V and 4 bases from J, with 11 bases in between. Germline V lookup: CDR1 SQVTM, CDR2 ANQGSEA. The CDR3 DNA is TGCAGCGTTGAAAACGTACAGCCCTATGGCTACACCTTC. It is translated as CSVENVQPYGYTF.

This clonotype was observed many times. The chain joins TRBV5-5 to TRBJ2-1, with no clear D. V lost 1 base to trimming and J lost 0 bases, with 8 bases between them. CDR3 length equals 15 residues. Germline V gives CDR1 SGHKS, CDR2 YYEKEE (reference sequence). This CDR3 reads CASSLTQSSYNEQFF. The CDR3 nucleotides are TGTGCCAGCAGCTTGACGCAGAGCTCCTACAATGAGCAGTTCTTC.

Ten or more counts support this clonotype. The rearrangement links TRBV27 to TRBJ2-7; 9 bases fit TRBD1. CDR3 length: 15 amino acids. J lost 6 bases, V lost 5 bases, and 11 bases had no gene match. The germline V gene has CDR1 MNHEY and CDR2 SMNVEV (reference sequence). This chain's CDR3 is CASSKHGGTGSEQYF. In nucleotides, the CDR3 is TGTGCCAGCAGTAAGCACGGAGGGACAGGGTCCGAGCAGTACTTC.

This clonotype was found a few times. The chain has TRBV19 and TRBJ1-5, with TRBD1 identical over 8 bases. From germline, CDR1 is LNHDA and CDR2 SQIVND (reference sequence). This CDR3 has 16 residues. V was clipped by 6 bases and J by 2 bases; unmatched bases: 9. Here the CDR3 DNA reads TGTGCCAGTAGGCTAGACGACAGGGGAGGCAATCAGCCCCAGCATTTT. This translates into CASRLDDRGGNQPQHF.

In this sample, this clonotype turned up many times. The chain joins TRBV20-1 to TRBJ1-1; no definite D call. The length of the CDR3 is 12 residues. V dropped 6 bases and J dropped 3 bases, with 11 bases sitting between them. Per germline, CDR1 DFQATT and CDR2 SNEGSKA (reference sequence). The CDR3, as DNA: TGCAGTGCCTCTCCGGGATACACTGAAGCTTTCTTT. Its protein product is CSASPGYTEAFF.

This clonotype was seen a few times. The J gene is TRBJ2-1, the V gene TRBV4-3; D uncertain. The CDR3 runs to 15 residues. Germline V lookup: CDR1 LGHNA, CDR2 YSLEER. V lost 6 bases to trimming and J lost 6 bases, with 18 bases between them. The CDR3 coding sequence is TGCGCCAGCAGTCCAAATCCCCTAGAAAGCAATGAGCAGTTCTTC. Its translation: CASSPNPLESNEQFF.